This T cell receptor beta chain was sequenced for a study of T cells in localized non-small cell lung cancer. Study results and limitations: A denser population of T cells in blood accompanied longer overall survival. Sequence data derive from only one tumor region, so heterogeneity remains possible. Uninvolved adjacent lung had higher T cell clonality than tumor and all other tissues.

Assay used: immunoSEQ multiplex PCR; TCRdb lists only in-frame clones, some missing. The sample comprises about 30,000 clones, about 90% of which are singletons, and 5.5% to 7% rests with the top ten. In regard to this clone: What it recognizes is unknown.

This CDR3 is built from 16 residues. Germline CDR1 is MDHEN and CDR2 is SYDVKM. V gave up 6 bases and J gave up 2 bases; unmatched junction bases: 11. This clonotype originated in a man aged 40 to 70 with stage II lung adenocarcinoma. The J gene is TRBJ2-7, the V gene TRBV28; TRBD2 matches 9 bases. The material sequenced was PBMCs, taken before any cancer treatment. The CDR3, as DNA: TGTGCCAGCAGACTTTCAGGACTAGCGCCAACCTACGAGCAGTACTTC. Encoded protein: CASRLSGLAPTYEQYF.